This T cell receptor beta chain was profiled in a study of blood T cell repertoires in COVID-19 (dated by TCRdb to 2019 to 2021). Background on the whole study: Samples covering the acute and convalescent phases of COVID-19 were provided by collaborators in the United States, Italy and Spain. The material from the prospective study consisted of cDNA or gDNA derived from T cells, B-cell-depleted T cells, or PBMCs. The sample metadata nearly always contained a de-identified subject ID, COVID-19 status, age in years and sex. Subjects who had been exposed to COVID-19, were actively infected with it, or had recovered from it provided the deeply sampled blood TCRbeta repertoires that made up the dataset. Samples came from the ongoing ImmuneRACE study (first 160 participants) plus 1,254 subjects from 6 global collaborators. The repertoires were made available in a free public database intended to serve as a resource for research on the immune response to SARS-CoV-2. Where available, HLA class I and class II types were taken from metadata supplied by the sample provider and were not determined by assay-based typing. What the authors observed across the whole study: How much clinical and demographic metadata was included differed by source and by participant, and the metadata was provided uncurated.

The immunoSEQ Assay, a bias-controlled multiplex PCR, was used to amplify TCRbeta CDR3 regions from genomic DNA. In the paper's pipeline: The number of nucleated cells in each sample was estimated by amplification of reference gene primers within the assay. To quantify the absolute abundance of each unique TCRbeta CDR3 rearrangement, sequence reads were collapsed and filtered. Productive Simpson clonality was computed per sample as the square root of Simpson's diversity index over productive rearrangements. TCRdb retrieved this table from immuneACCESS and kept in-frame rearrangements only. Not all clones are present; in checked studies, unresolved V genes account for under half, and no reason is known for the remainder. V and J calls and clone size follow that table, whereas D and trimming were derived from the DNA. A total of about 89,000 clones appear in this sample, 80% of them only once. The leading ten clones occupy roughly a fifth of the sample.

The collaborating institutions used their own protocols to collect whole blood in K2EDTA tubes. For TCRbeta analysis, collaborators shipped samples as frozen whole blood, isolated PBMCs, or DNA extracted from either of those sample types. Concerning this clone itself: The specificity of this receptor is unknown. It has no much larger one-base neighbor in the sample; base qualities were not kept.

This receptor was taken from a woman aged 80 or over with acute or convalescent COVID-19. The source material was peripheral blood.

The CDR3: CASSQGEGGARHRELFF. The nucleotides are TGTGCCAGCAGCCAAGGGGAGGGGGGGGCGAGGCACCGGGAGCTGTTTTTT. The rearrangement joined TRBV4-2 to TRBJ2-2, with a weak D call of TRBD2 (7 bases match). From a lookup of the germline V gene, CDR1 and CDR2 are LGHNA and YNFKEQ. V was cut back by 1 base and J by 9 bases, leaving a gap of 21 bases between them. Including cysteine and phenylalanine, the CDR3 has 17 amino acids. Only the CDR3 part of the read is kept: 51 bases, read in frame from the first base.